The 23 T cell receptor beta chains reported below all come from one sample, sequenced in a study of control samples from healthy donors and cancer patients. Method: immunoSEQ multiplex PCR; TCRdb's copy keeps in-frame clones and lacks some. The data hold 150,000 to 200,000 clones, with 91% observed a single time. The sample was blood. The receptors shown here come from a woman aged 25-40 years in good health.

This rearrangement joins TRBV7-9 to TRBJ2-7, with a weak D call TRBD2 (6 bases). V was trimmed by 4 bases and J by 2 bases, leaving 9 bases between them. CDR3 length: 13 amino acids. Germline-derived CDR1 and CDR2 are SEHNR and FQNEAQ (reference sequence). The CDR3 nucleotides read TGTGCCAGCAGCTGGGACTCTCCCTACGAGCAGTACTTC. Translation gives CASSWDSPYEQYF.

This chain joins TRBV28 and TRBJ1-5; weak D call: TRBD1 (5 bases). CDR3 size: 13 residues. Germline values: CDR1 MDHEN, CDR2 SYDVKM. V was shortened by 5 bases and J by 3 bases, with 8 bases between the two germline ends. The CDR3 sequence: CASSPTDNQPQHF. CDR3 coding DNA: TGTGCCAGCAGTCCGACAGACAATCAGCCCCAGCATTTT.

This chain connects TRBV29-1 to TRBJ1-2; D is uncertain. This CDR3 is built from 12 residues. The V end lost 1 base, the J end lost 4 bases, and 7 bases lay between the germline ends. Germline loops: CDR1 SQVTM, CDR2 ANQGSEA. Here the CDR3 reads CSVEGSPYGYTF. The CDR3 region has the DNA TGCAGCGTTGAAGGGAGTCCCTATGGCTACACCTTC.

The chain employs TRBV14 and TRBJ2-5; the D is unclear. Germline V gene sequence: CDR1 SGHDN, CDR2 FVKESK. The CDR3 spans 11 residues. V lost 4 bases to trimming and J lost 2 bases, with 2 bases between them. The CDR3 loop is CASSLQETQYF. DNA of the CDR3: TGTGCCAGCAGCCTGCAAGAGACCCAGTACTTC. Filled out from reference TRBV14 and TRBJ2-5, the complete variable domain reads EAGVTQFPSHSVIEKGQTVTLRCDPISGHDNLYWYRRVMGKEIKFLLHFVKESKQDESGMPNNRFLAERTGGTYSTLKVQPAELEDSGVYFCASSLQETQYFGPGTRLLVL.

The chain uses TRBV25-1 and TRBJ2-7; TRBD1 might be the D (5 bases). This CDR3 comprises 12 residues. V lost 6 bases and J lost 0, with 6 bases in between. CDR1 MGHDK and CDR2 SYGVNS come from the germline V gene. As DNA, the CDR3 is TGTGCCAGCAGACAGGACTCCTACGAGCAGTACTTC. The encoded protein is CASRQDSYEQYF.

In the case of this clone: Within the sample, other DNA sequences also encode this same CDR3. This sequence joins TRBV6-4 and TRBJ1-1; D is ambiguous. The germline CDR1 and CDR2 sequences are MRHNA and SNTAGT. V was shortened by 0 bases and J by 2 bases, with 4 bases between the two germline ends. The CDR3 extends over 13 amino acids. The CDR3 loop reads CASSDSANTEAFF. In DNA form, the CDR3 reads TGTGCCAGCAGTGACTCAGCTAACACTGAAGCTTTCTTT.

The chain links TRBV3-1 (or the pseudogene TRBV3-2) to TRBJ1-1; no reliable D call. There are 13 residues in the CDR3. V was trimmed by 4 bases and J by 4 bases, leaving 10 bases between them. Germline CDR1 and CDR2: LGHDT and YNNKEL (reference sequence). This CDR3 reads CASSPGSVTEAFF. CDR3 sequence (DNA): TGTGCCAGCAGCCCCGGGTCAGTCACTGAAGCTTTCTTT.

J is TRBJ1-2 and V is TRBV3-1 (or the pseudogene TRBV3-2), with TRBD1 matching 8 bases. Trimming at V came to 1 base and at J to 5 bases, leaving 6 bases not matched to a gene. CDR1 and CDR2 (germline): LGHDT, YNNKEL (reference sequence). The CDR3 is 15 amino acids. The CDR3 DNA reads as TGTGCCAGCAGCCAAGCGGACAGGGCCAATTATGGCTACACCTTC. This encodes CASSQADRANYGYTF.

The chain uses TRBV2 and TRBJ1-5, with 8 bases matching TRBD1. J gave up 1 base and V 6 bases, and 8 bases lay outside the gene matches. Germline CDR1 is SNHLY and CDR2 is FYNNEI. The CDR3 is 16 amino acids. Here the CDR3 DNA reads TGTGCCAGCAGAGATACAGGGGGAGGGAGCAATCAGCCCCAGCATTTT. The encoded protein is CASRDTGGGSNQPQHF.

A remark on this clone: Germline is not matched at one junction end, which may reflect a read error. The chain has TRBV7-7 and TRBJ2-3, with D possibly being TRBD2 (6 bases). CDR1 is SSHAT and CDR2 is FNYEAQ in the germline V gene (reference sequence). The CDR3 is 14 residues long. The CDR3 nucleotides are TGTGCTAGCAGCTTCGGAGGGATTGGAGATACGCAGTATTTT. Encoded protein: CASSFGGIGDTQYF.

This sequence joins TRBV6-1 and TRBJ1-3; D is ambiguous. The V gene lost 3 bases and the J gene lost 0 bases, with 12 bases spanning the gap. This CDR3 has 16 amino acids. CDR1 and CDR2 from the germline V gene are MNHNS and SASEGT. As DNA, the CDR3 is TGTGCCAGCAGTGATTGGATGGGAAACTCTGGAAACACCATATATTTT. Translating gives CASSDWMGNSGNTIYF.

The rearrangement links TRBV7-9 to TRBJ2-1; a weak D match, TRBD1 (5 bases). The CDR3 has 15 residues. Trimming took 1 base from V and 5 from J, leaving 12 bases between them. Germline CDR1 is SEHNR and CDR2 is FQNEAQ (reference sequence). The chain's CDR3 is CASSLGQGEHNEQFF. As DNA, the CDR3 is TGTGCCAGCAGCTTAGGGCAGGGTGAACACAATGAGCAGTTCTTC. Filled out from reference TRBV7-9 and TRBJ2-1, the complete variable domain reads DTGVSQNPRHKITKRGQNVTFRCDPISEHNRLYWYRQTLGQGPEFLTYFQNEAQLEKSRLLSDRFSAERPKGSFSTLEIQRTEQGDSAMYLCASSLGQGEHNEQFFGPGTRLTVL.

The chain's CDR3 is CASRVAGSSYNEQFF. The CDR3 DNA sequence: TGTGCCAGCAGAGTAGCGGGGAGCTCCTACAATGAGCAGTTCTTC. The chain carries TRBV28 and TRBJ2-1; 8 bases align to TRBD2. With V trimmed by 6 bases and J by 0 bases, 4 bases remained unmatched. Germline lookup yields CDR1 MDHEN and CDR2 SYDVKM. CDR3 length: 15 amino acids.

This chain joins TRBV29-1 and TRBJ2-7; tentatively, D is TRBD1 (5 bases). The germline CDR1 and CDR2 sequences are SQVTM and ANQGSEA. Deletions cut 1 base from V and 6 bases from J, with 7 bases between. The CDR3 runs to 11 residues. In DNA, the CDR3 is TGCAGCGTTGAAGGGCAGGGCGAGCAGTACTTC. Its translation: CSVEGQGEQYF.

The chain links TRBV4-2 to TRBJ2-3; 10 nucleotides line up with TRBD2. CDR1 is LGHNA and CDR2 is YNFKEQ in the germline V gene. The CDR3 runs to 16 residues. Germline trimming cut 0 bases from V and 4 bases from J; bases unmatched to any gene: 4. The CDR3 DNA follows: TGTGCCAGCAGCCAAGATCCTAGCGGGGGAGCAGATACGCAGTATTTT. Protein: CASSQDPSGGADTQYF.

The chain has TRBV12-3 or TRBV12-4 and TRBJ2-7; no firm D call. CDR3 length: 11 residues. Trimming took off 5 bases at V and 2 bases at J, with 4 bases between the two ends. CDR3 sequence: CASSAAYEQYF. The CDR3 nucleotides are TGTGCCAGCAGTGCGGCCTACGAGCAGTACTTC.

The CDR3 DNA follows: TGTGCCAGCAGCCAAGTAAAGCGGGAGGCAATCCCATTTGAGCAGTTCTTC. This encodes CASSQVKREAIPFEQFF. This sequence joins TRBV4-2 and TRBJ2-1; 9 bases line up with TRBD2. Trimming cost V 1 base and J 9 bases; bases outside gene matches: 13. CDR1 and CDR2 (germline): LGHNA, YNFKEQ. CDR3 length: 17 residues.

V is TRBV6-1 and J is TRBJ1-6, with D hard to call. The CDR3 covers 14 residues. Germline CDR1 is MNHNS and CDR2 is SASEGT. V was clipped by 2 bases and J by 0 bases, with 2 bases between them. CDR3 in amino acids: CASSESSYNSPLHF. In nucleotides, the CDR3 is TGTGCCAGCAGTGAATCCTCCTATAATTCACCCCTCCACTTT.

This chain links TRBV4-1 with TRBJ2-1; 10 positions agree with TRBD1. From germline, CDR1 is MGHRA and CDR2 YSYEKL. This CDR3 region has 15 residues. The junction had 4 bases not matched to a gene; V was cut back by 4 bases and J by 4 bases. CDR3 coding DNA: TGCGCCAGCAGCCCCGGGACAGGGGTTTACAATGAGCAGTTCTTC. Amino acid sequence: CASSPGTGVYNEQFF.

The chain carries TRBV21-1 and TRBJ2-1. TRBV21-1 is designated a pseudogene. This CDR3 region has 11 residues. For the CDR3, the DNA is TGTGCCAGCAGCAGATACAATGAGCAGTTCTTC. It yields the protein CASSRYNEQFF.

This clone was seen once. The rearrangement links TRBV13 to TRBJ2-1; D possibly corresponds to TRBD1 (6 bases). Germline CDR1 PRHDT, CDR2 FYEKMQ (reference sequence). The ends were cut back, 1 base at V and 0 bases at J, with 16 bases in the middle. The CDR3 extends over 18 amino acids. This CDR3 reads CASSLDRAGARSYNEQFF. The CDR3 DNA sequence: TGTGCCAGCAGCTTAGACAGGGCAGGGGCCCGCTCCTACAATGAGCAGTTCTTC. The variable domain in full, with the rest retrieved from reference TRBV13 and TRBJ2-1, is AAGVIQSPRHLIKEKRETATLKCYPIPRHDTVYWYQQGPGQDPQFLISFYEKMQSDKGSIPDRFSAQQFSDYHSELNMSSLELGDSALYFCASSLDRAGARSYNEQFFGPGTRLTVL.

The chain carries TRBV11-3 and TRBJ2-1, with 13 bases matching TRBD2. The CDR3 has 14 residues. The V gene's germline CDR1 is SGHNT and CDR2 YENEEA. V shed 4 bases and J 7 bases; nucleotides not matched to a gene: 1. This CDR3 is CASSSGLAGNEQFF. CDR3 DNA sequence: TGTGCCAGCAGCTCGGGACTAGCGGGAAATGAGCAGTTCTTC.

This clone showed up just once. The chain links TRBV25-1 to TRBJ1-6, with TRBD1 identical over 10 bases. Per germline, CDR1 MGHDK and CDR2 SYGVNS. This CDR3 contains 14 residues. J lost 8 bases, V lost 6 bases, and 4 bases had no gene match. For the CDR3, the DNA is TGTGCCAGCAGAGCCGGGACAGGGGATTCACCCCTCCACTTT. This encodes CASRAGTGDSPLHF.